These T cell receptor beta chains were read from a single sample in a study of metastatic and nonmetastatic thyroid tumors. TCRdb re-called the PCR reads with MiXCR. The repertoire holds about 23,000 clones, with approximately 30% as singletons. The sequenced sample was tumor tissue. The receptors were sampled from a female donor with papillary thyroid cancer or a benign thyroid nodule (not recorded which). Some clones in this sample may be carry-over from other donors' samples. Both conserved end residues are part of each CDR3. The order of the fields is V gene, D gene, clone size, CDR3 length, J gene, CDR3 protein, CDR3 DNA. A D gene is named only where the DNA matches it firmly. For some rows the clone size is stated as once, few or many, or as a class when expanded; others skip it.

v_call: TRBV28; d_call: -; clone_size: -; cdr3_length: 13; j_call: TRBJ2-5; cdr3_aa: CASSAPSTETQSF; cdr3_nt: TGTGCCAGCAGTGCCCCTTCCACGGAGACCCAGTCCTTC
v_call: TRBV6-8; d_call: TRBD2; clone_size: -; cdr3_length: 16; j_call: TRBJ2-3; cdr3_aa: CASSYFPSGMKDTQYF; cdr3_nt: TGTGCCAGCAGTTACTTCCCTAGCGGGATGAAAGATACGCAGTATTTT
v_call: TRBV11-2; d_call: TRBD1; clone_size: -; cdr3_length: 13; j_call: TRBJ1-1; cdr3_aa: CASSSDRASEAFF; cdr3_nt: TGTGCCAGCAGCTCAGACAGGGCCTCGGAAGCTTTCTTT
v_call: TRBV20-1; d_call: TRBD1; clone_size: -; cdr3_length: 16; j_call: TRBJ1-6; cdr3_aa: CSASAPDRGYNSPLHF; cdr3_nt: TGCAGTGCTAGTGCCCCTGACAGGGGGTACAATTCACCCCTCCACTTT
v_call: TRBV30; d_call: TRBD2; clone_size: many; cdr3_length: 16; j_call: TRBJ2-1; cdr3_aa: CAWNTGTSGANNEQLF; cdr3_nt: TGTGCCTGGAATACCGGGACTAGCGGGGCTAACAATGAGCAGCTCTTC
v_call: TRBV5-1; d_call: -; clone_size: once; cdr3_length: 15; j_call: TRBJ1-1; cdr3_aa: CASSLVRGGSTEAFF; cdr3_nt: TGCGCCAGCAGCTTGGTTCGGGGGGGGTCCACTGAAGCTTTCTTT
v_call: TRBV19; d_call: -; clone_size: medium-sized; cdr3_length: 13; j_call: TRBJ1-5; cdr3_aa: CASTPGPTQPQHF; cdr3_nt: TGTGCCAGTACCCCTGGTCCGACTCAGCCCCAGCATTTT
v_call: TRBV6-1; d_call: -; clone_size: medium-sized; cdr3_length: 12; j_call: TRBJ2-7; cdr3_aa: CASSESGYEQYF; cdr3_nt: TGTGCCAGCAGTGAATCTGGCTACGAGCAGTACTTC
v_call: TRBV4-1; d_call: TRBD1; clone_size: -; cdr3_length: 20; j_call: TRBJ2-3; cdr3_aa: CASSPFHQPGQGGSTDTQYF; cdr3_nt: TGCGCCAGCAGCCCCTTCCACCAGCCGGGACAGGGGGGCTCCACAGATACGCAGTATTTT
v_call: TRBV11-2; d_call: TRBD1; clone_size: -; cdr3_length: 15; j_call: TRBJ2-1; cdr3_aa: CASSFGQGGISEQFF; cdr3_nt: TGTGCCAGCAGCTTCGGACAGGGGGGCATCAGTGAGCAGTTCTTC
v_call: TRBV5-1; d_call: -; clone_size: many; cdr3_length: 14; j_call: TRBJ1-4; cdr3_aa: CASSPQSAGEKLFF; cdr3_nt: TGCGCCAGCAGCCCCCAAAGCGCAGGAGAAAAACTGTTTTTT
v_call: TRBV11-3; d_call: -; clone_size: -; cdr3_length: 14; j_call: TRBJ2-7; cdr3_aa: CASSPDPRSYEQYF; cdr3_nt: TGTGCCAGCAGCCCAGACCCACGCTCCTACGAGCAGTACTTC
v_call: TRBV27; d_call: -; clone_size: medium-sized; cdr3_length: 12; j_call: TRBJ2-7; cdr3_aa: CASSFSGYEQYF; cdr3_nt: TGTGCCAGCAGTTTCAGCGGTTACGAGCAGTACTTC
v_call: TRBV19; d_call: -; clone_size: -; cdr3_length: 14; j_call: TRBJ1-5; cdr3_aa: CASSTSGGNQPQHF; cdr3_nt: TGTGCCAGTAGTACCTCGGGGGGCAATCAGCCCCAGCATTTT
v_call: TRBV27; d_call: -; clone_size: many; cdr3_length: 14; j_call: TRBJ2-1; cdr3_aa: CASSLSGSYNEQFF; cdr3_nt: TGTGCCAGCAGTTTATCGGGGTCCTACAATGAGCAGTTCTTC
v_call: TRBV6-6; d_call: TRBD1; clone_size: -; cdr3_length: 15; j_call: TRBJ1-4; cdr3_aa: CASSYAGQGNEKLFF; cdr3_nt: TGTGCCAGCAGTTACGCGGGACAGGGTAATGAAAAACTGTTTTTT
v_call: TRBV7-9; d_call: -; clone_size: -; cdr3_length: 13; j_call: TRBJ1-3; cdr3_aa: CASRSNSGNTIYF; cdr3_nt: TGTGCCAGCAGGTCAAACTCCGGAAACACCATATACTTT
v_call: TRBV11-2; d_call: -; clone_size: -; cdr3_length: 13; j_call: TRBJ1-2; cdr3_aa: CASSDSRGDGYIF; cdr3_nt: TGTGCCAGCAGCGACTCCCGGGGCGATGGCTACATCTTC
v_call: TRBV6-1; d_call: TRBD1; clone_size: few; cdr3_length: 14; j_call: TRBJ2-7; cdr3_aa: CTSSRDSGNHEQYF; cdr3_nt: TGTACCAGCAGTCGGGACAGTGGTAACCACGAGCAGTACTTC
v_call: TRBV15; d_call: -; clone_size: medium-sized; cdr3_length: 11; j_call: TRBJ1-3; cdr3_aa: CATSLGNTIYF; cdr3_nt: TGTGCCACCAGCCTAGGAAACACCATATATTTT
v_call: TRBV24-1; d_call: -; clone_size: few; cdr3_length: 11; j_call: TRBJ2-3; cdr3_aa: CVTADTDTQYF; cdr3_nt: TGTGTGACCGCTGATACGGATACGCAGTATTTT
v_call: TRBV4-3; d_call: TRBD1; clone_size: many; cdr3_length: 14; j_call: TRBJ2-7; cdr3_aa: CASSRGQVGDEQYF; cdr3_nt: TGCGCCAGCAGCCGGGGACAGGTCGGGGACGAGCAGTACTTC
v_call: TRBV5-8; d_call: -; clone_size: -; cdr3_length: 14; j_call: TRBJ2-2; cdr3_aa: CASRFGGNTGELFF; cdr3_nt: TGCGCCAGCAGGTTCGGGGGGAACACCGGGGAGCTGTTTTTT
v_call: TRBV7-9; d_call: -; clone_size: medium-sized; cdr3_length: 13; j_call: TRBJ1-6; cdr3_aa: CASAAGSNSPLHF; cdr3_nt: TGTGCCAGTGCGGCCGGTTCAAATTCACCCCTCCACTTT